This T cell receptor (beta chain) was observed in a study of cytomegalovirus exposure and HLA in healthy donors. The PCR employed 60 Vbeta primers together with 13 Jbeta primers. Assay used: immunoSEQ multiplex PCR; TCRdb lists only in-frame clones, some missing. This table holds about 160,000 clones, approximately 80% found once. Notes on the study in general: Cytomegalovirus association was assigned to about 150 TCR beta chains. TRBV6-2, TRBV6-3 and some other V segments were excluded as indistinguishable. The study assumed roughly uniform donor sequencing depth for presence/absence analyses.

A remark on this clone: Its antigen is unidentified.

V trimming: 4 bases; J trimming: 3 bases; junction bases outside the gene matches: 11. CDR3 size: 16 residues. Germline V CDR1 and CDR2: SGHDN, FVKESK. Specimen: PBMCs. This chain connects TRBV14 to TRBJ2-5, with 7 bases fitting TRBD1. This TCR was recovered from a middle-aged man in good health and CMV-seropositive. CDR3 amino acids: CASSLPGQLPKETQYF. The CDR3 DNA sequence: TGTGCCAGCAGCCTGCCGGGACAGCTTCCCAAAGAGACCCAGTACTTC.